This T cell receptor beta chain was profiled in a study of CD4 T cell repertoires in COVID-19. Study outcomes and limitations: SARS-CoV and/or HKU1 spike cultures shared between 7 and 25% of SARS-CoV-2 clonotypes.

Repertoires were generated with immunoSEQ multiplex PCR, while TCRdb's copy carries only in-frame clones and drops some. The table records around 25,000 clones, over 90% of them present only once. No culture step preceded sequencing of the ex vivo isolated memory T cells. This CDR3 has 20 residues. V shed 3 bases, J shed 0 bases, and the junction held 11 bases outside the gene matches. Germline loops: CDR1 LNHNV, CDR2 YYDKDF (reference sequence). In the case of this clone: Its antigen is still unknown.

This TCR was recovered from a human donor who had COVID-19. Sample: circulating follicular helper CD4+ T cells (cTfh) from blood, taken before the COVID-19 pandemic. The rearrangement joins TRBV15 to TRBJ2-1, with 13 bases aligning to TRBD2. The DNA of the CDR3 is TGTGCCACCAGCAGGGGAGGGGGACTAGCGGGATCGAGCTCCTACAATGAGCAGTTCTTC. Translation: CATSRGGGLAGSSSYNEQFF.